These T cell receptor beta chains were read from a single sample in a study of cytomegalovirus exposure and HLA in healthy donors. Profiling relied on immunoSEQ multiplex PCR, and the TCRdb table lists in-frame clones only, not all of them. Of about 180,000 clones in the sample, 60% to 85% are singletons; the top ten hold around 1.5%. Input material: PBMCs. These receptors were obtained from a man aged 18-30 years in good health and CMV-seronegative. Each CDR3 is given with its conserved first and last residue. The D gene is left open where the match is weak. Only some rows state a clone size, as once, few, many or a class for expanded clones.

j_gene | d_gene | abundance | v_gene | CDR3nt | CDR3aa
TRBJ2-1 | NA | NA | TRBV7-3 | TGTGCCAGCAGCTTACATGGGAGCTCCTACAATGAGCAGTTCTTC | CASSLHGSSYNEQFF
TRBJ1-5 | NA | NA | TRBV19 | TGTGCCAGTCTCGACAAGCATAGCAATCAGCCCCAGCATTTT | CASLDKHSNQPQHF
TRBJ1-3 | NA | NA | TRBV6-4 | TGTGCCAGCAGTGAGGCAGGGGTTCCTCCGATGTCTGGAAACACCATATATTTT | CASSEAGVPPMSGNTIYF
TRBJ1-1 | NA | NA | TRBV28 | TGTGCCAGCAGATCGCTATTGATCGGGAACACTGAAGCTTTCTTT | CASRSLLIGNTEAFF
TRBJ1-6 | TRBD1 | NA | TRBV6-6 | TGTGCCAGCCTGCTGGCAGGGGGCTCCTATAATTCACCCCTCCACTTT | CASLLAGGSYNSPLHF
TRBJ1-5 | NA | NA | TRBV30 | TGTGCCTGGAGTTTCCTCGCCGGAGCTAATCAGCCCCAGCATTTT | CAWSFLAGANQPQHF
TRBJ2-5 | NA | once | TRBV9 | TGTGCCAGCACCCCGACGGGGGATCTGAGGGAGACCCAGTACTTC | CASTPTGDLRETQYF
TRBJ2-7 | TRBD1 | once | TRBV7-9 | TGTTCCAGCAGCGTGATGGGACAGGGAGGCTACGAGCAGTACTTC | CSSSVMGQGGYEQYF
TRBJ2-7 | TRBD2 | few | TRBV6-1 | TGTGCCAGCAGTGAAGGTGGGGGGGGCGAGCAGTACTTC | CASSEGGGGEQYF
TRBJ2-5 | NA | few | TRBV19 | TGTGCCAGTAGCCCCCCCTGGGGCAAGACCCAGTACTTC | CASSPPWGKTQYF
TRBJ1-2 | TRBD1 | NA | TRBV4-2 | TGTGCCAGCAGCCCGACGGACAGGGGTTTACGGCATGGCTACACCTTC | CASSPTDRGLRHGYTF
TRBJ1-2 | TRBD1 | NA | TRBV9 | TGTGCCAGCAGCGCTCAGACGGGTGGGACAGGGGTATATGGCTGCACCTTC | CASSAQTGGTGVYGCTF
TRBJ1-2 | TRBD1 | NA | TRBV10-3 | TGTGCCATCAGACCGGACAGGTTAGGAGGCTACACCTTC | CAIRPDRLGGYTF
TRBJ2-6 | NA | NA | TRBV6-4 | TGTGCCAGCAGTCCTCGTTTCGGGGTCTCTGGGGCCAACGTCCTGACTTTC | CASSPRFGVSGANVLTF
TRBJ2-1 | TRBD2 | NA | TRBV6-4 | TGTGCCAGCAGTGGACTAGCGGGGGCGTACAATGAGCAGTTCTTC | CASSGLAGAYNEQFF
TRBJ2-1 | TRBD2 | NA | TRBV6-1 | TGTGCCAGCAGTGAGAGGTACGGGGGGGACAATGAGCAGTTCTTC | CASSERYGGDNEQFF
TRBJ2-5 | NA | NA | TRBV11-2 | TGTGCCAGCAGCTTAGATCGAGTGGAGAGTCAGTACTTC | CASSLDRVESQYF
TRBJ2-2 | TRBD2 | few | TRBV5-4 | TGTGCCAGCAGCCATACTAGCGGGGTAGCCACCGGGGAGCTGTTTTTT | CASSHTSGVATGELFF
TRBJ2-7 | NA | NA | TRBV5-6 | TGTGCCAGCAGCTCCGTAGCGGCCACCTACGAGCAGTACTTC | CASSSVAATYEQYF
TRBJ1-3 | NA | NA | TRBV28 | TGTGCCAGCAGTTTGTCAGGGTTCGGGGGAAACTCGAACACCATATATTTT | CASSLSGFGGNSNTIYF
TRBJ1-2 | TRBD1 | NA | TRBV18 | TGTGCCAGCTCACCCCGGACAGGGAGTATGGATGGCTACACCTTC | CASSPRTGSMDGYTF
TRBJ1-2 | TRBD1 | once | TRBV5-1 | TGCGCCAGCAGCCTAACCGGGACAGGTGTCTATGGCTACACCTTC | CASSLTGTGVYGYTF
TRBJ1-5 | TRBD1 | NA | TRBV11-2 | TGTGCCAGCATCTGGCCGGGACAGGGGAATCAGCCCCAGCATTTT | CASIWPGQGNQPQHF
TRBJ2-7 | TRBD1 | NA | TRBV30 | TGTGCCAGTGGACAGGGTTCCTACGAGCAGTACTTC | CASGQGSYEQYF
TRBJ1-2 | NA | NA | TRBV30 | TGTGCCTGGAGTGGGGTGGGGGGAGGCTACACCTTC | CAWSGVGGGYTF
TRBJ2-3 | TRBD2 | NA | TRBV7-4 | TGTGCCAGCAGCTCCCATCCCGAGCTAGCGGGCCGAGATACGCAGTATTTT | CASSSHPELAGRDTQYF
TRBJ1-1 | NA | NA | TRBV27 | TGTGCCAGCAGTTCGCAGAAGAACACTGAAGCTTTCTTT | CASSSQKNTEAFF
TRBJ1-1 | TRBD1 | NA | TRBV27 | TGTGCCAGCAGTCTATCCCAGGGGGGAGGGAACACTGAAGCTTTCTTT | CASSLSQGGGNTEAFF
TRBJ2-3 | NA | NA | TRBV28 | TGTGCCAGCAGTTCCCACCGACAGGCGGTTGGCACAGATACGCAGTATTTT | CASSSHRQAVGTDTQYF
TRBJ1-3 | TRBD1 | NA | TRBV7-9 | TGTGCCGGAGGACAGGGGGCGGTTGGAAACACCATATATTTT | CAGGQGAVGNTIYF
TRBJ1-6 | TRBD1 | NA | TRBV27 | TGTGCCAGCAGCTTTACCGGGACAGGGGGTAATTCACCCCTCCACTTT | CASSFTGTGGNSPLHF
TRBJ2-7 | NA | NA | TRBV27 | TGTGCCAGCAGTTTAGGGATTTCGGGGTACGAGCAGTACTTC | CASSLGISGYEQYF